These 25 T cell receptor beta chains originate from one sample sequenced in a study of shared clonotypes between healthy human individuals. TCRdb's table, derived via immunoSEQ multiplex PCR, lists solely in-frame clones and lacks some. The sample carries more than 2 million clones, about 94% recorded once. The specimen was naive CD4+ T cells sorted from blood. Subset denoted: CD45RA+ positively selected. Receptor source: a young man in good health.

This clone was picked up one time. The V gene is TRBV6-5, the J gene TRBJ2-7; no firm D call. V was clipped by 4 bases and J by 4 bases, with 11 bases between them. The CDR3 loop spans 13 amino acids. Germline lookup yields CDR1 MNHEY and CDR2 SVGAGI. CDR3 coding DNA: TGTGCCAGCAGTTGGTCCGGAAGGTACGAGCAGTACTTC. This encodes CASSWSGRYEQYF.

This chain links TRBV28 with TRBJ1-3; 9 bases fit TRBD1. The CDR3 has 15 amino acids. Trimming removed 5 bases from V and 4 bases from J; junction bases left unmatched: 6. Per germline, CDR1 MDHEN and CDR2 SYDVKM. The CDR3 coding sequence is TGTGCCAGCAGTCCGGGACAGGGTAGGGGAAACACCATATATTTT. Its translation is CASSPGQGRGNTIYF. Supplemented by reference TRBV28 and TRBJ1-3, the full variable domain reads DVKVTQSSRYLVKRTGEKVFLECVQDMDHENMFWYRQDPGLGLRLIYFSYDVKMKEKGDIPEGYSVSREKKERFSLILESASTNQTSMYLCASSPGQGRGNTIYFGEGSWLTVV.

The chain combines TRBV30 with TRBJ1-2; no clear D. The V and J ends lost 0 bases and 3 bases respectively, with 8 bases between them. In germline, CDR1 is GTSNPN, CDR2 SVGIG (reference sequence). The CDR3 sequence is 13 residues long. The CDR3 region has the DNA TGTGCCTGGAGTGTAAGGCAGGACTATGGCTACACCTTC. Amino acids: CAWSVRQDYGYTF.

The J gene is TRBJ1-6, the V gene TRBV30; TRBD1 might be the D (6 bases). Trimming took 1 base from V and 5 from J, leaving 12 bases between them. The CDR3 consists of 15 residues. Germline lookup yields CDR1 GTSNPN and CDR2 SVGIG (reference sequence). CDR3 residues: CAWSEGGHNNSPLHF. CDR3 sequence (DNA): TGTGCCTGGAGTGAGGGGGGACACAATAATTCACCCCTCCACTTT.

The rearrangement joins TRBV5-4 to TRBJ2-1, with 13 nucleotides matching TRBD2. J was trimmed by 6 bases and V by 4 bases; bases with no gene match: 4. Germline V gene sequence: CDR1 SGHNT, CDR2 YYREEE (reference sequence). The CDR3 loop spans 15 amino acids. The CDR3 nucleotides read TGTGCCAGCAGCAAAGGACTAGCGGGGGCCAATGAGCAGTTCTTC. Amino acid sequence: CASSKGLAGANEQFF.

Regarding this clone: The junction differs from germline at one of its ends, possibly a read error. Other DNA sequences in this sample translate to the same CDR3. The rearrangement joins TRBV18 to TRBJ1-1, with D unclear. The CDR3 loop spans 13 amino acids. Germline assignment: CDR1 KGHSH and CDR2 LQKENI. The chain's CDR3 is CASSPQKNTEAFF. CDR3 DNA sequence: TGTGCCAGCTCCCCACAAAAGAACACTGAAGCTTTCTTT.

A word on this clone: Other DNA variants within this sample encode the same CDR3. This sequence joins TRBV5-4 and TRBJ1-2; 9 nucleotides line up with TRBD1. The CDR3 runs to 13 residues. CDR1 and CDR2 (germline): SGHNT, YYREEE (reference sequence). V was pared by 4 bases and J by 5 bases, with 3 bases of the junction left unmatched. CDR3 protein: CASSPGQGYGYTF. The DNA for the CDR3 is TGTGCCAGCAGCCCAGGACAGGGGTATGGCTACACCTTC.

This chain uses TRBV7-9 with TRBJ1-3; D call uncertain. Germline V gene sequence: CDR1 SEHNR, CDR2 FQNEAQ (reference sequence). Between the trimmed V and J ends, which lost 4 bases and 3 bases, there was a span of 10 bases. The CDR3 runs to 14 residues. Here the CDR3 reads CASSSERSGNTIYF. DNA for the CDR3: TGTGCCAGCAGCTCGGAGCGCAGTGGAAACACCATATATTTT. The full variable domain, its missing parts supplied by reference TRBV7-9 and TRBJ1-3, is DTGVSQNPRHKITKRGQNVTFRCDPISEHNRLYWYRQTLGQGPEFLTYFQNEAQLEKSRLLSDRFSAERPKGSFSTLEIQRTEQGDSAMYLCASSSERSGNTIYFGEGSWLTVV.

The V call is TRBV18, the J call TRBJ1-3; D ambiguous. The V and J ends lost 6 bases and 0 bases respectively, with 18 bases between them. Germline CDR1 KGHSH, CDR2 LQKENI. The CDR3 has 17 amino acids. CDR3 protein: CASSFTVGLPSGNTIYF. CDR3 nucleotide sequence: TGTGCCAGCTCCTTCACCGTAGGCCTCCCCTCTGGAAACACCATATATTTT.

The chain combines TRBV15 with TRBJ2-4; 13 bases line up with TRBD2. The germline V gene encodes CDR1 LNHNV and CDR2 YYDKDF (reference sequence). V shed 2 bases and J 5 bases; nucleotides not matched to a gene: 3. The CDR3 consists of 16 residues. CDR3 protein: CATSRFGTSGENIQYF. The CDR3 DNA reads TGTGCCACCAGCAGATTCGGGACTAGCGGGGAAAACATTCAGTACTTC.

Comment on this clone: The same CDR3 also results from other DNA sequences found in this sample. This chain connects TRBV6-5 to TRBJ2-3, with D unclear. V shed 6 bases and J shed 3 bases, with 7 bases lying between them. Looked up from germline, CDR1 is MNHEY and CDR2 is SVGAGI. The length of the CDR3 is 12 residues. The CDR3 here is CASRTTTDTQYF. The CDR3 region has the DNA TGTGCCAGCAGGACCACTACAGATACGCAGTATTTT.

On this clone itself: Other DNA sequences in this specimen translate into the identical CDR3. This chain connects TRBV5-1 to TRBJ2-7; D not resolved. Germline CDR1 SGHRS, CDR2 YFSETQ. Trimming pared 0 bases from V and 4 bases from J, leaving 8 bases between. This CDR3 spans 13 amino acids. CDR3 sequence (DNA): TGCGCCAGCAGCTTGGGGGGTACGTACGAGCAGTACTTC. It translates to CASSLGGTYEQYF.

This chain joins TRBV5-1 and TRBJ2-5, with a tentative D call TRBD2 (5 bases). Germline-derived CDR1 and CDR2 are SGHRS and YFSETQ. Deletions cut 0 bases from V and 9 bases from J, with 15 bases between. CDR3 length: 14 residues. This chain's CDR3 is CASSLAPDSVAQYF. The CDR3 DNA reads TGCGCCAGCAGCTTGGCCCCGGACTCCGTGGCCCAGTACTTC.

The rearrangement uses TRBV6-5 and TRBJ2-1, with D maybe TRBD2 (6 bases). Trimming removed 3 bases at V and 15 bases at J, with 24 bases between. The CDR3 is 15 residues long. Germline V lookup: CDR1 MNHEY, CDR2 SVGAGI. This chain's CDR3 is CASSYNRASGSRWFF. CDR3 nucleotide sequence: TGTGCCAGCAGTTATAATAGAGCCAGCGGGTCGAGGTGGTTCTTC.

The rearrangement uses TRBV19 and TRBJ2-2; possible D gene TRBD2, 5 bases. The CDR3 has 13 amino acids. The germline gives CDR1 LNHDA, CDR2 SQIVND (reference sequence). V gave up 6 bases and J gave up 1 base, with 6 bases separating them. The CDR3 sequence is CASRGGNTGELFF. The CDR3 DNA reads TGTGCCAGTAGAGGAGGGAACACCGGGGAGCTGTTTTTT.

The chain uses TRBV23-1 and TRBJ2-7; D is perhaps TRBD2 (8 bases). TRBV23-1 is designated an ORF whose function remains uncertain. The CDR3 runs to 15 residues. V dropped 4 bases and J dropped 12 bases, with 25 bases sitting between them. The CDR3 sequence is CASSLSGGGTASLYF. The CDR3, as DNA: TGCGCCAGCAGTCTCTCGGGAGGGGGCACCGCGAGTTTGTACTTC.

As regards this clone: Different DNA sequences within this sample yield the same CDR3. The rearrangement links TRBV28 to TRBJ2-7; possibly TRBD1 or TRBD2 for D (6 bases each). The CDR3 loop spans 14 amino acids. The V end was cut by 2 bases, the J end by 2 bases, with 10 bases between. Germline CDR1 reads MDHEN; CDR2 reads SYDVKM. This CDR3 is CASSLGGGTYEQYF. The CDR3 nucleotides are TGTGCCAGCAGTTTAGGGGGCGGGACCTACGAGCAGTACTTC.

The chain recombines TRBV7-8 with TRBJ2-7, with TRBD2 identical over 10 bases. J lost 4 bases, V lost 5 bases, and 11 bases had no gene match. Looked up from germline, CDR1 is SGHVS and CDR2 is FQNEAQ. The CDR3 covers 16 residues. CDR3 DNA sequence: TGTGCCAGCAGCCCAACCGGGACTAGCGTGCTGTACGAGCAGTACTTC. This codes for CASSPTGTSVLYEQYF.

The V gene is TRBV29-1, the J gene TRBJ2-1; 13 bases agree with TRBD2. Per germline, CDR1 SQVTM and CDR2 ANQGSEA. This CDR3 has 16 amino acids. V lost 1 base and J lost 2; bases outside the gene matches: 2. CDR3 bases: TGCAGCGTTGAAGGACTAGCGGGAGGCGCCTACAATGAGCAGTTCTTC. Its translation is CSVEGLAGGAYNEQFF.

The V and J genes are TRBV6-5 and TRBJ2-7; no firm D call. The CDR3 has 14 amino acids. The V gene's germline CDR1 is MNHEY and CDR2 SVGAGI. Trimming removed 0 bases at V and 4 bases at J, with 10 bases between. The CDR3 region has the DNA TGTGCCAGCAGTTACTCGATTGACCTTTACGAGCAGTACTTC. As protein: CASSYSIDLYEQYF.

The chain is built from TRBV6-5 and TRBJ1-2; 9 bases are shared with TRBD1. Per germline, CDR1 MNHEY and CDR2 SVGAGI. CDR3 length: 14 residues. The junction had 4 bases not matched to a gene; V was cut back by 5 bases and J by 3 bases. The chain's CDR3 is CASSRDRADYGYTF. The CDR3 DNA follows: TGTGCCAGCAGTCGGGACAGGGCTGACTATGGCTACACCTTC.

This chain links TRBV9 with TRBJ2-3; D possibly corresponds to TRBD1 (5 bases). V was shortened by 0 bases and J by 3 bases, with 11 bases between the two germline ends. Germline V CDR1 and CDR2: SGDLS, YYNGEE. The CDR3 has 15 amino acids. DNA of the CDR3: TGTGCCAGCAGCGTAGGGGCTAGGGGTACAGATACGCAGTATTTT. It codes for CASSVGARGTDTQYF.

This chain links TRBV10-1 with TRBJ2-4; possible D gene TRBD2, 6 bases. V lost 3 bases, J lost 10 bases, and 16 bases lay in between. Germline V CDR1 and CDR2: WNHNN, SYGVQD (reference sequence). The CDR3 has 14 amino acids. This chain's CDR3 is CASSDGGPPGIQYF. The CDR3 DNA is TGCGCCAGCAGTGATGGAGGGCCTCCGGGGATTCAGTACTTC.

This chain links TRBV30 with TRBJ2-2; no reliable D call. V dropped 3 bases and J dropped 0 bases, with 14 bases sitting between them. The germline CDR1 and CDR2 sequences are GTSNPN and SVGIG (reference sequence). The CDR3 extends over 16 amino acids. CDR3 nucleotides: TGTGCCTGGAGCAATACGAGGAGAGCGAACACCGGGGAGCTGTTTTTT. Protein product: CAWSNTRRANTGELFF.

This chain links TRBV5-4 with TRBJ1-3; weak D call: TRBD1 (5 bases). CDR1 is SGHNT, CDR2 YYREEE, per germline (reference sequence). V was cut by 0 bases and J by 2 bases, with 12 bases left in between. The CDR3 loop spans 16 amino acids. In DNA, the CDR3 is TGTGCCAGCAGCTTGGGGTCCAGGGCCGCTGGAAACACCATATATTTT. Encoded protein: CASSLGSRAAGNTIYF.